Following are 24 T cell receptor beta chains from one sample sequenced in a study of vaccination effects on CD4 cells after COVID-19. With the ViraFEST assay, the study expanded antigen-specific CD4+ T cells using viral peptide pools, then sequenced them. Culturing for about 10 days preceded CD4+ T cell isolation. TCRdb's copy holds only in-frame clones and misses some; the assay was immunoSEQ multiplex PCR. The sample shows some 79,000 clones, approximately 81% of them seen only once. Their specific antigens are unknown. Material: CD4+ T cells from PBMCs cultured with HCoV-229E spike peptides, obtained before COVID-19 vaccination. These receptors were collected from a human donor who received a COVID-19 vaccine.

The chain combines TRBV6-5 with TRBJ2-7; D uncertain. CDR3 length: 12 amino acids. Per the germline V gene, CDR1 is MNHEY and CDR2 is SVGAGI. V lost 6 bases and J 4 bases, leaving 10 bases between the germline ends. Here the CDR3 DNA reads TGTGCCAGCAGCCACGACGGTTACGAGCAGTACGTC. This encodes CASSHDGYEQYV.

The rearrangement links TRBV6-5 to TRBJ2-3, with a weak D call TRBD2 (7 bases). The CDR3 totals 15 residues. Trimming pared 5 bases from V and 5 bases from J, leaving 17 bases between. Germline CDR1 and CDR2: MNHEY and SVGAGI. In DNA form, the CDR3 reads TGTGCCAGCAGTCCGATTGGGGGGGCTAAAGATACGCAGTATTTT. Its protein is CASSPIGGAKDTQYF.

This chain uses TRBV6-6 with TRBJ2-5; 15 bases are shared with TRBD2. CDR3 length: 16 amino acids. Germline V gene sequence: CDR1 MNHNY, CDR2 SVGAGI (reference sequence). V lost 5 bases to trimming and J lost 3 bases; unmatched junction nucleotides: 4. Written as DNA, the CDR3 is TGTGCCAGCAGTAGGACTAGCGGGGGGGCCGAAGAGACCCAGTACTTC. Translation: CASSRTSGGAEETQYF.

The J gene is TRBJ1-5, the V gene TRBV5-5; the match to TRBD1 covers 9 bases. CDR3 length equals 16 residues. Germline V CDR1 and CDR2: SGHKS, YYEKEE (reference sequence). V lost 4 bases to trimming and J lost 4 bases; unmatched junction nucleotides: 9. CDR3 sequence reads: CASSLYRGQVNQPQHF. The CDR3 DNA follows: TGTGCCAGCAGCCTATACAGGGGGCAGGTGAATCAGCCCCAGCATTTT.

The V gene is TRBV5-4, the J gene TRBJ1-2; D not resolved. CDR3 length: 13 amino acids. Per the germline V gene, CDR1 is SGHNT and CDR2 is YYREEE (reference sequence). Trimming cost V 3 bases and J 4 bases, with 10 bases left between them. The CDR3 bases are TGTGCCAGCAGCTCCCCGGGGAGCTATGGCTACACCTTC. It specifies CASSSPGSYGYTF.

CDR3 sequence reads: CASSLWSYYGYTF. The CDR3 DNA sequence: TGTGCCAGCAGTTTATGGTCTTACTATGGCTACACCTTC. V and J are TRBV12-3 or TRBV12-4 and TRBJ1-2; no reliable D call. The CDR3 has 13 amino acids. V shed 2 bases and J shed 3 bases, with 7 bases lying between them.

This clone has a single count. The CDR3 DNA reads TGTGCCAGCTCACCAAATCAGCGGGGGGCAAGCACAGATACGCAGTATTTT. It encodes CASSPNQRGASTDTQYF. The V call is TRBV18, the J call TRBJ2-3; TRBD2 aligns across 9 bases. The CDR3 consists of 17 residues. Germline V CDR1 and CDR2: KGHSH, LQKENI. Trimming took 2 bases from V and 0 from J; bases not matched to a gene: 6. The full variable domain, completed using reference TRBV18 and TRBJ2-3, is NAGVMQNPRHLVRRRGQEARLRCSPMKGHSHVYWYRQLPEEGLKFMVYLQKENIIDESGMPKERFSAEFPKEGPSILRIQQVVRGDSAAYFCASSPNQRGASTDTQYFGPGTRLTVL.

V gene TRBV5-1 combines with J gene TRBJ2-3; D possibly corresponds to TRBD1 (6 bases). Germline CDR1 reads SGHRS; CDR2 reads YFSETQ. This CDR3 comprises 15 residues. Trimming removed 4 bases from V and 0 bases from J, with 12 bases in between. The CDR3 here is CASSPRTESTDTQYF. In DNA form, the CDR3 reads TGCGCCAGCAGCCCGAGGACAGAAAGCACAGATACGCAGTATTTT.

V and J are TRBV5-1 and TRBJ2-5; D possibly matches TRBD1 or TRBD2 (5 bases each). The CDR3 consists of 14 residues. Germline V lookup: CDR1 SGHRS, CDR2 YFSETQ. The V end was cut by 2 bases, the J end by 3 bases, with 11 bases between. This CDR3 reads CASSFSLGEETQYF. CDR3 nucleotides: TGCGCCAGCAGCTTTTCACTAGGGGAAGAGACCCAGTACTTC.

In this sample, this clone turned up a few times. The chain has TRBV2 and TRBJ1-5; D gene unclear. Germline values: CDR1 SNHLY, CDR2 FYNNEI. This CDR3 is 14 amino acids long. Trimming took 4 bases from V and 2 from J, leaving 9 bases between them. The DNA for the CDR3 is TGTGCCAGCAGTGGGGTGTTAGGCAATCAGCCCCAGCATTTT. Translation gives CASSGVLGNQPQHF.

The rearrangement joins TRBV3-1 (or the pseudogene TRBV3-2) to TRBJ2-2; D gene uncertain. Germline CDR1 is LGHDT and CDR2 is YNNKEL (reference sequence). V was trimmed by 4 bases and J by 4 bases, leaving 7 bases between them. The CDR3 contains 13 residues. CDR3 sequence reads: CASSRHGTGELFF. CDR3 DNA sequence: TGTGCCAGCAGCCGACATGGCACCGGGGAGCTGTTTTTT.

CDR3 protein: CASSPGLVAGELFF. DNA for the CDR3: TGTGCCAGCTCTCCGGGACTAGTTGCCGGGGAGCTGTTTTTT. The rearrangement links TRBV18 to TRBJ2-2; 8 bases are shared with TRBD2. V lost 6 bases, J lost 6 bases, and 6 bases stayed unmatched. Germline-derived CDR1 and CDR2 are KGHSH and LQKENI. This CDR3 has 14 amino acids. Together with reference TRBV18 and TRBJ2-2, the CDR3 gives the full variable domain: NAGVMQNPRHLVRRRGQEARLRCSPMKGHSHVYWYRQLPEEGLKFMVYLQKENIIDESGMPKERFSAEFPKEGPSILRIQQVVRGDSAAYFCASSPGLVAGELFFGEGSRLTVL.

The rearrangement uses TRBV7-2 and TRBJ2-5; 8 bases agree with TRBD2. This CDR3 contains 15 residues. V trimming: 7 bases; J trimming: 4 bases; junction bases outside the gene matches: 11. Germline CDR1 reads SGHTA; CDR2 reads FQGNSA. The CDR3 sequence is CASNLGAGGTETQYF. The CDR3 DNA reads TGTGCCAGCAATTTAGGGGCGGGGGGTACAGAGACCCAGTACTTC.

The chain uses TRBV5-8 and TRBJ2-7, with D perhaps matching TRBD2 (6 bases). Per the germline V gene, CDR1 is SGHTS and CDR2 is YDEGEE. CDR3 length: 14 amino acids. V was cut by 0 bases and J by 2 bases, with 9 bases left in between. CDR3 bases: TGTGCCAGCAGCTTGGGGTGGGGGGCCTACGAGCAGTACGTC. Protein sequence: CASSLGWGAYEQYV.

The chain employs TRBV5-5 and TRBJ2-2; TRBD1 is a possible D gene (6 bases). The CDR3 is 17 residues long. Trimming pared 0 bases from V and 0 bases from J, leaving 12 bases between. Germline assignment: CDR1 SGHKS and CDR2 YYEKEE (reference sequence). The CDR3 protein is CASSLAPQGPNTGELFF. CDR3 in DNA: TGTGCCAGCAGCTTGGCCCCACAGGGACCGAACACCGGGGAGCTGTTTTTT. Looking up the rest from reference TRBV5-5 and TRBJ2-2 gives the full variable domain: DAGVTQSPTHLIKTRGQQVTLRCSPISGHKSVSWYQQVLGQGPQFIFQYYEKEERGRGNFPDRFSARQFPNYSSELNVNALLLGDSALYLCASSLAPQGPNTGELFFGEGSRLTVL.

In this sample, this clone turned up once. The chain is built from TRBV6-1 and TRBJ1-5, with D uncertain. The germline gives CDR1 MNHNS, CDR2 SASEGT. Between the trimmed V and J ends, which lost 0 bases and 2 bases, there was a span of 2 bases. The CDR3 consists of 13 residues. The CDR3 nucleotides are TGTGCCAGCAGTGAAGCGGGCAATCAGCCCCAGCATTTT. Its protein product is CASSEAGNQPQHF.

This clone showed up just a few times. The chain uses TRBV2 and TRBJ2-5; D remains unclear. With 7 bases removed from V and 2 bases from J, the gap between germline ends came to 8 bases. The CDR3 length is 12 residues. Germline V gene data show CDR1 as SNHLY and CDR2 as FYNNEI. In DNA, the CDR3 is TGTGCCAGCACCCAGGAGCAAGAGACCCAGTACTTC. It translates to CASTQEQETQYF.

The J gene is TRBJ2-7, the V gene TRBV6-5; a possible D gene is TRBD1 (5 bases). The CDR3 length is 13 residues. The V end was cut by 6 bases, the J end by 2 bases, with 11 bases between. The germline V gene has CDR1 MNHEY and CDR2 SVGAGI. Here the CDR3 reads CASRPGLTYEQYV. CDR3 sequence (DNA): TGTGCCAGCAGACCAGGGCTCACCTACGAGCAGTACGTC.

The V and J genes are TRBV5-1 and TRBJ1-1, with unresolved D. With 3 bases removed from V and 5 bases from J, the gap between germline ends came to 14 bases. The germline V gene encodes CDR1 SGHRS and CDR2 YFSETQ. The length of the CDR3 is 14 residues. The CDR3 spells CASSYASQRTEAFF. The CDR3 DNA sequence: TGCGCCAGCAGCTACGCCTCTCAACGGACTGAAGCTTTCTTT.

Remarks on this clone: Other DNA sequences in this specimen translate into the identical CDR3. The V and J genes are TRBV9 and TRBJ2-3, with D possibly TRBD2 on 6 matching bases. This CDR3 region has 15 residues. V lost 5 bases to trimming and J lost 1 base, with 14 bases between them. Looked up from germline, CDR1 is SGDLS and CDR2 is YYNGEE. The CDR3: CASSVVGGGTDTQYF. DNA for the CDR3: TGTGCCAGCAGTGTTGTGGGGGGTGGCACAGATACGCAGTATTTT.

The chain employs TRBV30 and TRBJ1-2; D is possibly TRBD1 (6 bases). V was cut by 1 base and J by 8 bases, with 14 bases left in between. This CDR3 has 13 residues. CDR1 is GTSNPN and CDR2 is SVGIG in the germline V gene (reference sequence). This CDR3 reads CAWSGNRVGGYTF. CDR3 nucleotides: TGTGCCTGGAGTGGCAACAGGGTCGGGGGCTACACCTTC.

CDR3 coding DNA: TGTGCCAGCAGCTTGGGGCGGGGAGGGAACACCGGGGAGCTGTTTTTT. Translated, it gives CASSLGRGGNTGELFF. This chain uses TRBV5-6 with TRBJ2-2; the D gene is possibly TRBD2 (6 bases). The V end lost 0 bases, the J end lost 1 base, and 10 bases lay between the germline ends. Per the germline V gene, CDR1 is SGHDT and CDR2 is YYEEEE. This CDR3 has 16 residues.

This chain uses TRBV28 with TRBJ1-2; D call uncertain. The CDR3 has 12 amino acids. The V end was cut by 2 bases, the J end by 6 bases, with 7 bases between. Per germline, CDR1 MDHEN and CDR2 SYDVKM. In DNA form, the CDR3 reads TGTGCCAGCAGTTTAGTCACGGATGGCTACACCTTC. Translating gives CASSLVTDGYTF.

The rearrangement uses TRBV28 and TRBJ2-5; D is undetermined. Looked up from germline, CDR1 is MDHEN and CDR2 is SYDVKM. V was pared by 5 bases and J by 4 bases, with 17 bases between. The CDR3 runs to 15 residues. The CDR3 DNA follows: TGTGCCAGCAGTCCCCCTCGGACGTTGTCAGAGACCCAGTACTTC. As protein: CASSPPRTLSETQYF.